Here is one T cell receptor (beta chain) with its context. The antigen is not known. This sample was taken from a study of T-cell memory formation after mild COVID-19. Study conclusions and caveats: For contracting clones, CD4+ ones sat mainly in CM and EM, CD8+ in EMRA. What remained unconfirmed was the SARS-CoV-2 specificity of second-wave clones peaking on day 37. The appearance of some responding clones in pre-infection memory suggested that cross-reactive memory joined.

TCR alpha and TCR beta cDNA libraries carrying sample barcodes and UMIs came from 5'RACE with constant-segment primers. TCRdb analysed the 5' RACE reads with MiXCR anew, one entry per CDR3 protein. The table shows about 540,000 distinct CDR3 sequences, with roughly 22% occurring only once. Material for sequencing was PBMCs or a T cell subset sorted from them (not recorded which). This TCR came from an adult woman who had mild COVID-19 (a few samples of this study predate the infection). Cell type and time point are not known.

The CDR3 here is CASSQTAGGFEAFF. The CDR3, as DNA: TGTGCCAGCAGCCAGACAGCGGGCGGATTTGAAGCTTTCTTT. J is TRBJ1-1 and V is TRBV7-2, with a tentative D call TRBD1 (5 bases). Germline V CDR1 and CDR2: SGHTA, FQGNSA. With 5 bases removed from V and 7 bases from J, the gap between germline ends came to 17 bases. CDR3 length: 14 residues.